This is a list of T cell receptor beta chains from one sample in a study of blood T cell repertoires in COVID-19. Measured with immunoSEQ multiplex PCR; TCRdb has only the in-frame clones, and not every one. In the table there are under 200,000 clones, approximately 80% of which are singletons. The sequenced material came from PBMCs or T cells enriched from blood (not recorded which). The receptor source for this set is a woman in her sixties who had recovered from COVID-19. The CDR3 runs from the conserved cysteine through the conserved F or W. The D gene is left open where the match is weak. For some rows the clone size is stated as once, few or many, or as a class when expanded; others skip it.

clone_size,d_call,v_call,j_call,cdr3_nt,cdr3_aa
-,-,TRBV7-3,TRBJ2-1,TGTGCCAGCAGCCCCGGTCAAGACAATGAGCAGTTCTTC,CASSPGQDNEQFF
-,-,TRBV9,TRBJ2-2,TGTGCCAGCAGCGTAGAGCAGGGGAGAACCGGGGAGCTGTTTTTT,CASSVEQGRTGELFF
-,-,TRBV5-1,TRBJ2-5,TGCGCCAGCAGTTCCCAGGGTTCCGCCCAAGAGACCCAGTACTTC,CASSSQGSAQETQYF
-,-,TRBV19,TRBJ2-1,TGTGCCAGTAGTATTGGGCGGGACCCATACAATGAGCAGTTCTTC,CASSIGRDPYNEQFF
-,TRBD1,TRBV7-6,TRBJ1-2,TGTGCCAGCAGCTTCGGACCGCAGGGGGTAGTCACCTTC,CASSFGPQGVVTF
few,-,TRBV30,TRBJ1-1,TGTGCCTGGAGTTACCCCGCGGCCCCTGAAGCTTTCTTT,CAWSYPAAPEAFF
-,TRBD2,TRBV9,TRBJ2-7,TGTGCCAGCAGCGAGGGACTAGCGGGAGAGGGCGAGCAGTACTTC,CASSEGLAGEGEQYF
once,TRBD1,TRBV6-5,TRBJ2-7,TGTGCCAGCCGGACAGGGGCCTACGAGCAGTACTTC,CASRTGAYEQYF
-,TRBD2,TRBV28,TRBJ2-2,TGTGCCAGCACCCAACTAAGCGGGAGTGGCACCGGGGAGCTGTTTTTT,CASTQLSGSGTGELFF
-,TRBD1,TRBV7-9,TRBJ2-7,TGTGCCAGCAGCTTCGACAGGGCCTACGAGCAGTACTTC,CASSFDRAYEQYF